The 29 T cell receptor beta chains below all came from one sample that was sequenced in a study of blood T cell repertoires in COVID-19. Only in-frame clones appear in the TCRdb table, and some are missing; sequencing was by immunoSEQ multiplex PCR. The sample gives fewer than 350,000 clones, 88% of which show up once; 1.5% to 2% is in the top ten. What was sequenced was peripheral blood. These receptors were obtained from a woman between 25 and 40 years old with COVID-19, enrolled during active disease.

This sequence joins TRBV6-1 and TRBJ2-3, with TRBD1 as a possible D gene (5 bases). Trimming pared 0 bases from V and 0 bases from J, leaving 19 bases between. The length of the CDR3 is 19 residues. CDR1 and CDR2 from the germline V gene are MNHNS and SASEGT. As DNA, the CDR3 is TGTGCCAGCAGTGAAGCGTGGAGACAGCTCCCCTCTAGCACAGATACGCAGTATTTT. Its translation is CASSEAWRQLPSSTDTQYF.

The chain combines TRBV11-3 with TRBJ2-2; 9 positions match TRBD1. The V gene end was trimmed by 5 bases and the J gene end by 6 bases; junction bases not matched to a gene: 13. Germline assignment: CDR1 SGHNT and CDR2 YENEEA. CDR3 size: 17 residues. Here the CDR3 DNA reads TGTGCCAGCAGCAGGGGGGACAGGGAAAGGTTCGCCGGGGAGCTGTTTTTT. As protein: CASSRGDRERFAGELFF.

This sequence joins TRBV4-1 and TRBJ2-1; TRBD1 matches 8 bases. Germline V gene data show CDR1 as MGHRA and CDR2 as YSYEKL. The CDR3 totals 17 residues. V dropped 2 bases and J dropped 8; count of bases not matched to a gene: 14. The CDR3 reads CASSQYTGTGGIDEQFF. DNA for the CDR3: TGCGCCAGCAGCCAATATACCGGGACAGGAGGAATCGATGAGCAGTTCTTC.

The table lists this clone with a few counts. This chain uses TRBV7-2 with TRBJ2-5; D is ambiguous. From germline, CDR1 is SGHTA and CDR2 FQGNSA. CDR3 size: 13 residues. Trimming took off 6 bases at V and 1 base at J, with 9 bases between the two ends. This chain's CDR3 is CASSYRTQETQYF. DNA of the CDR3: TGTGCCAGCAGTTATAGAACCCAAGAGACCCAGTACTTC. The whole variable domain, remainder taken from reference TRBV7-2 and TRBJ2-5, is GAGVSQSPSNKVTEKGKDVELRCDPISGHTALYWYRQSLGQGLEFLIYFQGNSAPDKSGLPSDRFSAERTGGSVSTLTIQRTQQEDSAVYLCASSYRTQETQYFGPGTRLLVL.

The V call is TRBV5-5, the J call TRBJ1-6; no clear D gene. Germline values: CDR1 SGHKS, CDR2 YYEKEE (reference sequence). The CDR3 covers 12 residues. V lost 4 bases to trimming and J lost 12 bases, with 11 bases between them. The CDR3 DNA sequence: TGTGCCAGCAGCGCCTCTAATGGACCCCTCCACTTT. This sequence encodes CASSASNGPLHF.

The chain combines TRBV18 with TRBJ1-2; D is undetermined. With 2 bases removed from V and 5 bases from J, the gap between germline ends came to 12 bases. The CDR3 is 14 residues long. The germline CDR1 and CDR2 sequences are KGHSH and LQKENI. The DNA for the CDR3 is TGTGCCAGCTCACCAGGGGAGATCGGGTATGGCTACACCTTC. Amino acids: CASSPGEIGYGYTF.

V is TRBV6-5 and J is TRBJ2-2, with D tentatively TRBD2 (5 bases). CDR3 size: 12 residues. The V end was cut by 6 bases, the J end by 6 bases, with 8 bases between. The germline V gene encodes CDR1 MNHEY and CDR2 SVGAGI. The CDR3 region has the DNA TGTGCCAGCAGCGGAGGCCCCGGGGAGCTGTTTTTT. It codes for CASSGGPGELFF.

V and J are TRBV5-4 and TRBJ2-5; maybe TRBD1 (5 bases). V lost 5 bases and J lost 1, with 9 bases in between. Germline CDR1 and CDR2: SGHNT and YYREEE (reference sequence). The CDR3 loop spans 13 amino acids. The DNA of the CDR3 is TGTGCCAGCAGACCAGGGTTCCAAGAGACCCAGTACTTC. It is translated as CASRPGFQETQYF.

V is TRBV21-1 and J is TRBJ2-7; the D call in the table, TRBD1, was not verified against the DNA. TRBV21-1 is listed as a pseudogene. There are 13 residues in the CDR3. The CDR3 DNA follows: TGTGCCAGCAGCTACACAGAGACCTACGAGCAGTACTTC. It is translated as CASSYTETYEQYF.

This clone was counted a few times. The V call is TRBV11-3, the J call TRBJ2-1, with TRBD2 as a possible D gene (5 bases). V was trimmed by 5 bases and J by 3 bases, leaving 8 bases between them. The CDR3 totals 13 residues. Germline V CDR1 and CDR2: SGHNT, YENEEA. CDR3 bases: TGTGCCAGCAGCCCCGGAGGCTACAATGAGCAGTTCTTC. Its protein product is CASSPGGYNEQFF. The full variable domain, rest sourced from reference TRBV11-3 and TRBJ2-1, is EAGVVQSPRYKIIEKKQPVAFWCNPISGHNTLYWYLQNLGQGPELLIRYENEEAVDDSQLPKDRFSAERLKGVDSTLKIQPAELGDSAVYLCASSPGGYNEQFFGPGTRLTVL.

The gene calls are TRBV6-2 or TRBV6-3 and TRBJ2-7; tentative D call: TRBD1 (6 bases). The CDR3 is 15 residues long. CDR1 MNHEY and CDR2 SVGEGT come from the germline V gene. V gave up 4 bases and J gave up 2 bases, with 15 bases separating them. The CDR3 DNA sequence: TGTGCCAGCAGTTCGTTGGACAGCACCCCCTACGAGCAGTACTTC. Translated, it gives CASSSLDSTPYEQYF.

The rearrangement uses TRBV15 and TRBJ2-1; no clear D. This CDR3 is 12 amino acids long. Trimming removed 3 bases from V and 6 bases from J, with 6 bases in between. Germline V gene lookup returns CDR1 LNHNV and CDR2 YYDKDF (reference sequence). CDR3 sequence (DNA): TGTGCCACCAGCAGGAGAGGCAATGAGCAGTTCTTC. Translated, it gives CATSRRGNEQFF. The whole variable domain, remainder taken from reference TRBV15 and TRBJ2-1, is DAMVIQNPRYQVTQFGKPVTLSCSQTLNHNVMYWYQQKSSQAPKLLFHYYDKDFNNEADTPDNFQSRRPNTSFCFLDIRSPGLGDTAMYLCATSRRGNEQFFGPGTRLTVL.

This chain links TRBV5-1 with TRBJ1-1; no firm D call. V shed 6 bases and J shed 0 bases, with 9 bases lying between them. CDR1 is SGHRS, CDR2 YFSETQ, per germline. CDR3 length: 13 amino acids. DNA of the CDR3: TGCGCCAGCACCCGCGGGTTGAACACTGAAGCTTTCTTT. Its translation: CASTRGLNTEAFF.

This rearrangement joins TRBV5-1 to TRBJ1-1; 10 bases are a match to TRBD1. CDR1 is SGHRS, CDR2 YFSETQ, per germline. The CDR3 spans 16 residues. Trimming removed 2 bases from V and 1 base from J; junction bases left unmatched: 5. In DNA, the CDR3 is TGCGCCAGCAGCTTACGACAGGGGGCCCAGAACACTGAAGCTTTCTTT. Translated: CASSLRQGAQNTEAFF.

The rearrangement links TRBV6-1 to TRBJ1-5, with 7 bases matching TRBD1. Trimming cost V 6 bases and J 11 bases; bases outside gene matches: 7. This CDR3 has 12 amino acids. Germline CDR1 and CDR2: MNHNS and SASEGT. CDR3 bases: TGTGCCAGCAGCCAAGGACAGGCGGCCCAGCATTTT. It codes for CASSQGQAAQHF.

The chain is built from TRBV9 and TRBJ2-7; 10 bases line up with TRBD1. Germline CDR1 and CDR2: SGDLS and YYNGEE. The J segment lost 4 bases and the V segment lost 3 bases, leaving 10 bases of the junction unmatched. The CDR3 length is 16 residues. CDR3 coding DNA: TGTGCCAGCAGCGGAGGTGGAAGACAGGGGGCTTACGAGCAGTACTTC. It specifies CASSGGGRQGAYEQYF.

The chain combines TRBV6-6 with TRBJ1-1; 8 positions agree with TRBD1. This CDR3 contains 15 residues. Trimming cost V 2 bases and J 4 bases; bases outside gene matches: 6. In germline, CDR1 is MNHNY, CDR2 SVGAGI (reference sequence). Here the CDR3 reads CASSYGQGASTEAFF. CDR3 coding DNA: TGTGCCAGCAGTTACGGTCAGGGGGCGAGCACTGAAGCTTTCTTT.

The chain recombines TRBV18 with TRBJ1-6; D may be TRBD1 (6 bases). The germline V gene has CDR1 KGHSH and CDR2 LQKENI. The length of the CDR3 is 15 residues. Trimming took off 6 bases at V and 7 bases at J, with 16 bases between the two ends. The CDR3 coding sequence is TGTGCCAGCTCTCCTCAGACAGGACCGAATTCACCCCTCCACTTT. This translates into CASSPQTGPNSPLHF. Full variable domain (outside the CDR3, taken from reference TRBV18 and TRBJ1-6): NAGVMQNPRHLVRRRGQEARLRCSPMKGHSHVYWYRQLPEEGLKFMVYLQKENIIDESGMPKERFSAEFPKEGPSILRIQQVVRGDSAAYFCASSPQTGPNSPLHFGNGTRLTVT.

V and J are TRBV7-2 and TRBJ1-1; unclear D gene. The germline V and J ends were trimmed by 3 bases and 4 bases, with 12 bases remaining between them. Per germline, CDR1 SGHTA and CDR2 FQGNSA. The CDR3 length is 14 residues. The DNA for the CDR3 is TGTGCCAGCAGCTTTGATCGGGGAGGCACTGAAGCTTTCTTT. It codes for CASSFDRGGTEAFF.

This sequence joins TRBV4-1 and TRBJ1-2, with TRBD1 identical over 7 bases. CDR3 size: 16 residues. CDR1 is MGHRA and CDR2 is YSYEKL in the germline V gene. V was pared by 6 bases and J by 2 bases, with 12 bases of the junction left unmatched. CDR3 sequence: CASRPQNRGKNYGYTF. In DNA form, the CDR3 reads TGCGCCAGCAGACCCCAAAACAGGGGAAAGAACTATGGCTACACCTTC.

V usage is TRBV2 and J usage is TRBJ2-1; tentatively, D is TRBD1 (6 bases). CDR1 is SNHLY, CDR2 FYNNEI, per germline. This CDR3 has 12 amino acids. V gave up 7 bases and J gave up 7 bases, with 11 bases separating them. CDR3 region: CASMEDSNEQFF. The CDR3 nucleotides read TGTGCCAGCATGGAGGACAGTAATGAGCAGTTCTTC.

V usage is TRBV5-5 and J usage is TRBJ2-7, with D maybe TRBD1 (5 bases). Germline values: CDR1 SGHKS, CDR2 YYEKEE (reference sequence). V lost 4 bases and J 0 bases, leaving 11 bases between the germline ends. This CDR3 comprises 14 residues. The CDR3 region is CASSPRGSSYEQYV. The CDR3 DNA sequence: TGTGCCAGCAGCCCAAGGGGCAGCTCCTACGAGCAGTACGTC.

V and J are TRBV7-2 and TRBJ2-2; no definite D call. Germline CDR1 SGHTA, CDR2 FQGNSA. The V gene lost 0 bases and the J gene lost 0 bases, with 11 bases spanning the gap. This CDR3 has 17 amino acids. CDR3 loop: CASSLAGLQTNTGELFF. CDR3 sequence (DNA): TGTGCCAGCAGCTTAGCTGGCCTTCAAACGAACACCGGGGAGCTGTTTTTT.

The count of this clone is one. This chain connects TRBV7-2 to TRBJ2-3; D unclear. This CDR3 comprises 13 residues. Looked up from germline, CDR1 is SGHTA and CDR2 is FQGNSA. V was cut by 1 base and J by 4 bases, with 6 bases left in between. CDR3 residues: CASSLDRPDTQYF. The CDR3 nucleotides read TGTGCCAGCAGCTTAGACAGACCAGATACGCAGTATTTT.

The genes are TRBV2 and TRBJ1-2, with D possibly matching TRBD1 (5 bases). Trimming cost V 3 bases and J 0 bases, with 17 bases left between them. Germline V lookup: CDR1 SNHLY, CDR2 FYNNEI. The CDR3 sequence is 17 residues long. This chain's CDR3 is CASSDKTEYYSNYGYTF. The CDR3 DNA sequence: TGTGCCAGCAGTGATAAGACAGAGTATTATTCTAACTATGGCTACACCTTC.

V gene TRBV5-1 combines with J gene TRBJ2-5, with 8 bases lining up with TRBD2. The CDR3 consists of 13 residues. The germline V gene encodes CDR1 SGHRS and CDR2 YFSETQ. V lost 4 bases, J lost 5 bases, and 4 bases stayed unmatched. The CDR3 loop reads CASSAGGRETQYF. For the CDR3, the DNA is TGCGCCAGCAGCGCGGGGGGCCGGGAGACCCAGTACTTC. Using reference TRBV5-1 and TRBJ2-5 for the parts outside the CDR3, the full variable domain is KAGVTQTPRYLIKTRGQQVTLSCSPISGHRSVSWYQQTPGQGLQFLFEYFSETQRNKGNFPGRFSGRQFSNSRSEMNVSTLELGDSALYLCASSAGGRETQYFGPGTRLLVL.

The chain employs TRBV18 and TRBJ2-5, with 10 positions matching TRBD2. Trimming took 8 bases from V and 8 from J; bases not matched to a gene: 8. Looked up from germline, CDR1 is KGHSH and CDR2 is LQKENI. CDR3 length: 13 residues. The CDR3 coding sequence is TGTGCCAGCCACCTAGCGGGGGCTGCCACCCAGTACTTC. Translated: CASHLAGAATQYF.

This clone was detected a few times. V usage is TRBV2 and J usage is TRBJ1-3; 7 bases line up with TRBD1. J gave up 0 bases and V 6 bases, and 11 bases lay outside the gene matches. The CDR3 length is 17 residues. CDR1 SNHLY and CDR2 FYNNEI come from the germline V gene. CDR3 sequence (DNA): TGTGCCAGCAGGGAGCACGACAGGGCGAACTCTGGAAACACCATATATTTT. Protein sequence: CASREHDRANSGNTIYF.

The chain combines TRBV28 with TRBJ1-6, with TRBD1 matching 9 bases. The CDR3 sequence is 16 residues long. V shed 5 bases and J 10 bases; nucleotides not matched to a gene: 12. CDR1 is MDHEN and CDR2 is SYDVKM in the germline V gene. This CDR3 is CASSPPGQGEGSPLHF. The DNA of the CDR3 is TGTGCCAGCAGTCCTCCGGGACAGGGTGAGGGATCACCCCTCCACTTT. The whole variable domain, filled in from reference TRBV28 and TRBJ1-6, reads DVKVTQSSRYLVKRTGEKVFLECVQDMDHENMFWYRQDPGLGLRLIYFSYDVKMKEKGDIPEGYSVSREKKERFSLILESASTNQTSMYLCASSPPGQGEGSPLHFGNGTRLTVT.